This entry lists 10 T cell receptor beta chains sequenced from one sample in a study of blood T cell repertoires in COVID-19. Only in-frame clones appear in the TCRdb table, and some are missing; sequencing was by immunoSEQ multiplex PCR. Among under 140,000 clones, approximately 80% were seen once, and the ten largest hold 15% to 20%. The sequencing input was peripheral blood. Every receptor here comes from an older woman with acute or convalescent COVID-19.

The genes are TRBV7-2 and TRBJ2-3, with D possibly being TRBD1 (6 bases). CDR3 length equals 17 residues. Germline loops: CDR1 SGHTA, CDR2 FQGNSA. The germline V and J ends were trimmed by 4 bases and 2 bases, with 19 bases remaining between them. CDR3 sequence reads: CASSSRQARGYTDTQYF. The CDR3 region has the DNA TGTGCCAGCAGCTCGCGACAGGCGAGGGGCTACACAGATACGCAGTATTTT. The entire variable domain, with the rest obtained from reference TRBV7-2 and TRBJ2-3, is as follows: GAGVSQSPSNKVTEKGKDVELRCDPISGHTALYWYRQSLGQGLEFLIYFQGNSAPDKSGLPSDRFSAERTGGSVSTLTIQRTQQEDSAVYLCASSSRQARGYTDTQYFGPGTRLTVL.

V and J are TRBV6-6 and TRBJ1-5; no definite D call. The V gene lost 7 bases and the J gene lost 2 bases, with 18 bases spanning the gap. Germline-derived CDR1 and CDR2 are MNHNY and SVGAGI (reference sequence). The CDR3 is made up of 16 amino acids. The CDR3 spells CASTSEKGVGNQPQHF. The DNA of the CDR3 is TGTGCCAGCACATCAGAGAAGGGAGTGGGCAATCAGCCCCAGCATTTT.

CDR3 nucleotide sequence: TGTGCCTGGGCGACAGGGGGCACCGGGGAGCTGTTTTTT. Translation gives CAWATGGTGELFF. This chain joins TRBV30 and TRBJ2-2; 9 nucleotides agree with TRBD1. The germline CDR1 and CDR2 sequences are GTSNPN and SVGIG (reference sequence). This CDR3 contains 13 residues. The ends lost 5 bases at V and 4 bases at J; junction bases unmatched: 2.

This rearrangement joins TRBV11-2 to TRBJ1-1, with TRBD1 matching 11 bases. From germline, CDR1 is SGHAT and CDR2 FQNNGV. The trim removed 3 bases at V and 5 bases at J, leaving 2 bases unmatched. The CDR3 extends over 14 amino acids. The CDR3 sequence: CASSLDRGRTEAFF. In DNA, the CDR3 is TGTGCCAGCAGCTTGGACAGGGGGCGGACTGAAGCTTTCTTT.

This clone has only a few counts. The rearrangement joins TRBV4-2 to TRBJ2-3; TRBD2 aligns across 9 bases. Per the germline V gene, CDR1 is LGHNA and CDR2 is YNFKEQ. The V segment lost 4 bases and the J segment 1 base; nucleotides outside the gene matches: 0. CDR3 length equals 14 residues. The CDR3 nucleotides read TGTGCCAGCAGCCTAGCGGGGGGCACAGATACGCAGTATTTT. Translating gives CASSLAGGTDTQYF.

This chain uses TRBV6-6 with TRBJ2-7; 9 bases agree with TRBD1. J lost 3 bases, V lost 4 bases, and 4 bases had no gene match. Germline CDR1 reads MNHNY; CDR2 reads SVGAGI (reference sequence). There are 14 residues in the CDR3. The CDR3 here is CASSFRDRVYEQYF. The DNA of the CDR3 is TGTGCCAGCAGTTTCCGGGACAGGGTCTACGAGCAGTACTTC.

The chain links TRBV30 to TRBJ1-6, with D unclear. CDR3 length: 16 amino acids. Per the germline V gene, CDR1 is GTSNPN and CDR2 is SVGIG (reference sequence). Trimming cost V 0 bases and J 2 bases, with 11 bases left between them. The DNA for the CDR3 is TGTGCCTGGAGTGTATCCGGGGAAACCTATAATTCACCCCTCCACTTT. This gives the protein CAWSVSGETYNSPLHF.

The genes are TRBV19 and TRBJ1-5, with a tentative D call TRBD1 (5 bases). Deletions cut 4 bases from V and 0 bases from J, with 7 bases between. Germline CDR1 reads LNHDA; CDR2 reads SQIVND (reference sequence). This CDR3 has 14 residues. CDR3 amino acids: CASSTTASNQPQHF. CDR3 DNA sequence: TGTGCCAGTAGTACGACAGCTAGCAATCAGCCCCAGCATTTT.

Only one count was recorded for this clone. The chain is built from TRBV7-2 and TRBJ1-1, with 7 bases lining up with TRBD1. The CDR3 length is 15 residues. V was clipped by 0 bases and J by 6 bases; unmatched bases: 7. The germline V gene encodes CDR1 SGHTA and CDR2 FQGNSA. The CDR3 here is CASSLATGRGSEAFF. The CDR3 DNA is TGTGCCAGCAGCTTAGCGACTGGCAGGGGGTCTGAAGCTTTCTTT. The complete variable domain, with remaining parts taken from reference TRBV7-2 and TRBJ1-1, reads GAGVSQSPSNKVTEKGKDVELRCDPISGHTALYWYRQSLGQGLEFLIYFQGNSAPDKSGLPSDRFSAERTGGSVSTLTIQRTQQEDSAVYLCASSLATGRGSEAFFGQGTRLTVV.

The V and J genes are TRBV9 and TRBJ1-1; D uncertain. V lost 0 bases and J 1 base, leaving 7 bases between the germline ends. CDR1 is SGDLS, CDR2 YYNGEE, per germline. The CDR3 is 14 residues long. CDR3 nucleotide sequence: TGTGCCAGCAGCGTAGGCAGCGAGAACACTGAAGCTTTCTTT. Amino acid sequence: CASSVGSENTEAFF. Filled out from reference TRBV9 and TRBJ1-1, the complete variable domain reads DSGVTQTPKHLITATGQRVTLRCSPRSGDLSVYWYQQSLDQGLQFLIQYYNGEERAKGNILERFSAQQFPDLHSELNLSSLELGDSALYFCASSVGSENTEAFFGQGTRLTVV.